This T cell receptor beta chain stems from a study of blood T cell repertoires in COVID-19. The repertoire was sequenced with immunoSEQ multiplex PCR; TCRdb's copy has only in-frame clones and lacks some. The profile shows 200,000 to 250,000 clones, 92% of them singletons. This clonotype originated in a man aged 25 to 40 with acute or convalescent COVID-19. Sequenced input: peripheral blood.

The CDR3 loop is CASRSFGGGLAKNIQYF. In nucleotides, the CDR3 is TGTGCCAGCAGATCATTTGGGGGCGGGCTAGCCAAAAACATTCAGTACTTC. The chain recombines TRBV28 with TRBJ2-4; maybe TRBD1 (6 bases). Between the trimmed V and J ends, which lost 6 bases and 0 bases, there was a span of 18 bases. CDR1 and CDR2 from the germline V gene are MDHEN and SYDVKM. The CDR3 runs 17 residues.